Here is one TCR beta chain with its context. The clone's antigen remains unknown. Base qualities are not provided; no much larger clone lies one nucleotide away. TCRbeta CDR3 regions were amplified by the immunoSEQ bias-controlled multiplex PCR and were subjected to high-throughput sequencing. Regarding the original processing steps: The immunoSEQ vendor pipeline collapsed and filtered CDR3 sequences to measure the abundance and frequency of each unique TCRbeta CDR3. Using a 90% global sequence identity threshold, CD-HIT clustered dominant CDR3 amino acid sequences together with SARS-CoV-2-specific ImmuneCODE TCRbeta sequences. Clones were classed as hyperexpanded at frequencies of 0.1 to 1 and as large at frequencies of 0.01 to 0.1. The CDR3 amino acid sequences and the V and J gene assignments of the dominant clones were confirmed with MiXCR. The R stringdist package was used to calculate Levenshtein distances between the patient clonotypes and the ImmuneCODE hits. The table comes from immuneACCESS by way of TCRdb, which keeps in-frame sequences with V and J called. Part of the clones is missing from these tables; in studies checked, under half for an unresolved V gene and the rest for unknown reasons. V and J calls plus clone size are reproduced from that table; the DNA served to infer D and trimming. The sample table contains 14,000 to 15,000 clones; only one count was recorded for roughly 81% of them. Around 60% of the sample is taken by the ten largest.

This specimen belongs to a study of T cell repertoires in MIS-A myocarditis (dated by TCRdb to between 2021 and 2024). The QIAamp DNA FFPE kit was used to extract genomic DNA from formalin-fixed paraffin-embedded autopsy tissue. The sample taken for sequencing was left ventricle heart tissue obtained at autopsy. The cell subset or site tag for this specimen amounts to: cardiac tissue sample (left or right ventricle, interventricular septum, or pericardium). This sequence was found in a man between 18 and 29 years old with fulminant myocarditis from multisystem inflammatory syndrome in adults (MIS-A) after COVID-19.

The CDR3 is CASSPQYSPLHF. The DNA sequence is TGTGCCAGCAGCCCACAGTATTCACCCCTCCACTTT. The rearranged segments are TRBV7-8 and TRBJ1-6, with an unclear D gene assignment. At the junction V is shortened by 5 bases and J by 8 bases, with 7 bases in between. The CDR3 holds 12 amino acids from the cysteine to the phenylalanine. The retained sequence is limited to the CDR3, 36 bases, with the frame set at the first base. Via the germline V gene, CDR1 is SGHVS and CDR2 FQNEAQ.